This T cell receptor (beta chain) emerged from a study of blood T cell repertoires in COVID-19 (TCRdb year 2020). Describing the broader study: Collaborator samples came from the United States, Italy and Spain and covered acute and convalescent phases of COVID-19. Nearly every sample came with metadata listing a de-identified subject ID, COVID-19 status, age in years and sex. The dataset comprised deeply sampled blood TCRbeta repertoires from subjects exposed to, actively infected with, or recovered from COVID-19. Where available, HLA class I and class II types were taken from metadata supplied by the sample provider and were not determined by assay-based typing. The repertoires were made available in a free public database intended to serve as a resource for research on the immune response to SARS-CoV-2. Samples were obtained from the ongoing ImmuneRACE study (first 160 participants) and from over a thousand subjects provided by 6 global collaborators. The prospective study material was composed of cDNA or gDNA derived from T cells, B-cell-depleted T cells, or PBMCs.

Study-wide findings and limitations: How much clinical and demographic metadata was included differed by source and by participant, and the metadata was provided uncurated.

Concerning this clone itself: No antigen is known for it. Qualities for individual bases were not recorded, and no much larger clone is one base off.

Collaborating institutions collected whole blood in K2EDTA tubes following their own protocols. Collaborator samples were shipped for TCRbeta analysis as frozen whole blood, isolated PBMCs, or DNA extracted from either sample type. The immunoSEQ Assay, a bias-controlled multiplex PCR, was used to amplify TCRbeta CDR3 regions from genomic DNA. The authors' pipeline ran thus. The number of nucleated cells in each sample was estimated from the amplification of reference gene primers within the assay. To quantify the absolute abundance of each unique TCRbeta CDR3 rearrangement, sequence reads were collapsed and filtered. For each sample, productive Simpson clonality was calculated by taking the square root of Simpson's diversity index across productive rearrangements. TCRdb took over this immuneACCESS table, retaining in-frame rearrangements with V and J assigned. Such tables are incomplete; in checked studies, under half of the missing clones stem from an unresolved V gene, and the remainder is unexplained. V, J and clone size were drawn from that table, and D and trimming were deduced from the DNA. The sample yields 140,000 to 150,000 clones; roughly 82% were counted once. The top ten clones comprise around 15% of the sample.

This receptor was taken from a human donor with acute or convalescent COVID-19. The donor label of this sample is uncertain. Sequencing used peripheral blood.

The bases are TGTGCCAGTAGACTCTCACAGGGGGCTTACACTGAAGCTTTCTTT. Translated, this is CASRLSQGAYTEAFF. The chain couples TRBV19 to TRBJ1-1; 9 bases in the junction line up with TRBD1. After removal of 6 bases from V and 3 bases from J, the junction retains 8 bases not matched to a gene. CDR1 and CDR2 are read off the germline V gene (reference sequence) as LNHDA and SQIVND. From the cysteine up to the phenylalanine, the CDR3 has a length of 15 residues. The retained sequence is limited to the CDR3, 45 bases, with the frame set at the first base.